This T cell receptor (beta chain) was retrieved from a study of cytomegalovirus exposure and HLA in healthy donors. Study-wide results and limits: Per published reports, the classifier diagnosed cytomegalovirus status with high specificity and sensitivity.

This clone showed up just once. Its target is not known. Primers included in the PCR were 60 Vbeta and 13 Jbeta primers. Data came from immunoSEQ multiplex PCR; TCRdb stores just in-frame clones and leaves some out. The table shows 55,000 to 80,000 clones, with roughly 80% occurring only once. CDR3 length: 15 residues. Germline CDR1 and CDR2: SNHLY and FYNNEI. Unmatched junction bases numbered 9, after V lost 4 bases and J lost 4 bases. The TCR comes from a woman in her thirties or forties in good health and CMV-seropositive. This rearrangement joins TRBV2 to TRBJ2-7; 8 nucleotides match TRBD1. Source material: PBMCs. The DNA of the CDR3 is TGTGCCAGCAGTGCCTTGGCACAGGGGGTTTACGAGCAGTACTTC. Its protein is CASSALAQGVYEQYF.